The following is a T cell receptor beta chain sequence with its context. The antigen remains unidentified. The data belong to a study of T cell responses to AZD1222 COVID-19 vaccine. General study results and limits: Spike-specific TCRs gained breadth and depth after people received two AZD1222 doses.

The method was immunoSEQ multiplex PCR; TCRdb's version includes in-frame clones alone and lacks a portion of them. The sample carries 100,000 or so clones, approximately 90% recorded once. The CDR3 is 13 residues long. Germline CDR1 reads SGHRS; CDR2 reads YFSETQ. The ends were cut back, 4 bases at V and 10 bases at J, with 15 bases in the middle. This sequence originates from an adult who received the AZD1222 COVID-19 vaccine. This chain links TRBV5-1 with TRBJ2-1, with D possibly called TRBD1 or TRBD2 (5 bases each). This sample comprised peripheral blood, obtained 28 days after the second AZD1222 dose. The CDR3 coding sequence is TGCGCCAGCAGCCTGGGACGGCCTACGGAGCAGTTCTTC. As protein: CASSLGRPTEQFF.